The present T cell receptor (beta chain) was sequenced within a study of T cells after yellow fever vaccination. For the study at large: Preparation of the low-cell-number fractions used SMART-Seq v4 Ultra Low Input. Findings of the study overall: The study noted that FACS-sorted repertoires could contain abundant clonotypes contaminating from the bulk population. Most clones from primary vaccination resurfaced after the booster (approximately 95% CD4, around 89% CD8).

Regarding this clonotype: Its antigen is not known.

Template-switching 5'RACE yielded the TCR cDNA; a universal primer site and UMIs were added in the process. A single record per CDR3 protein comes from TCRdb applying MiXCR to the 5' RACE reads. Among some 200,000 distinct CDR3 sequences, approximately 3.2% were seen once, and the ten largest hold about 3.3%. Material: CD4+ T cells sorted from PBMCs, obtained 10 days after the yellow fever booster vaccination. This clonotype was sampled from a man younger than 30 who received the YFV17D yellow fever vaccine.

Written as DNA, the CDR3 is TGTGCCAGCAGCTTAAACGCAGAGACCCAGTACTTC. Protein product: CASSLNAETQYF. The chain uses TRBV7-9 and TRBJ2-5, with D unclear. The CDR3 covers 12 residues. Looked up from germline, CDR1 is SEHNR and CDR2 is FQNEAQ (reference sequence). Trimming shortened V by 2 bases and J by 4 bases, and 5 bases separated the two germline ends.